This TCR beta chain came from a study of blood T cell repertoires in COVID-19. Germline CDR1 KGHDR, CDR2 SFDVKD. V was trimmed by 0 bases and J by 3 bases, leaving 10 bases between them. The CDR3 covers 15 residues. This table comes from immunoSEQ multiplex PCR, and its TCRdb copy is limited to in-frame clones, with some not included. The sample has approximately 50,000 clones, approximately 92% seen once; the top ten hold around 4.3%. The chain combines TRBV24-1 with TRBJ2-5, with D tentatively TRBD1 (6 bases). The sequencing input was peripheral blood. This TCR was sampled from a middle-aged man with active COVID-19. As DNA, the CDR3 is TGTGCCACCAGTGATTTGACAGGGCTAGAAGAGACCCAGTACTTC. Translation gives CATSDLTGLEETQYF.